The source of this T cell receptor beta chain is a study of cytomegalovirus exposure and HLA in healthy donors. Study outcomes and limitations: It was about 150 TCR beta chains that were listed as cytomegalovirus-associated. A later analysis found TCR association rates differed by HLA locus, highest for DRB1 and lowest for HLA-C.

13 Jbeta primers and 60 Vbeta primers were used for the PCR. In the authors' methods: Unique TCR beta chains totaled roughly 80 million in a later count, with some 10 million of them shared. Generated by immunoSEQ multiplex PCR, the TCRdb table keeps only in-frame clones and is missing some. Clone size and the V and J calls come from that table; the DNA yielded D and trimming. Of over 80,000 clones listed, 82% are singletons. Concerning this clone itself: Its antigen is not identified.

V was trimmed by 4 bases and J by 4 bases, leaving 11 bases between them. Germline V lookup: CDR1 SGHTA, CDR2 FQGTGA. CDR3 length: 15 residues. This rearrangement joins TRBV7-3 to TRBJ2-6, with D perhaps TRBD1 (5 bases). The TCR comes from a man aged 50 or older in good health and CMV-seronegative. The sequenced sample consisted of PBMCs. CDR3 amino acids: CASSSPGFGANVLTF. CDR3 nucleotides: TGTGCCAGCAGCTCTCCAGGGTTCGGGGCCAACGTCCTGACTTTC.